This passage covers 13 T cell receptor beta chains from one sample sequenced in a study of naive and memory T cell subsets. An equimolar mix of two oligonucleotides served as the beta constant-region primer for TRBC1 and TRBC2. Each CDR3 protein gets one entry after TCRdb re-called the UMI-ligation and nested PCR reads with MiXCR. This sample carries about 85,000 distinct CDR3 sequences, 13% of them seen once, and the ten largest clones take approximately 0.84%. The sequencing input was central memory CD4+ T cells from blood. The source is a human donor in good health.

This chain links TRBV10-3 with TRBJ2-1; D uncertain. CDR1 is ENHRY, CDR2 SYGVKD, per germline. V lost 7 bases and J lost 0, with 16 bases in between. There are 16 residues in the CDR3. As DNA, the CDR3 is TGTGCCATCACTAATACTGGATTCAGCTCCTACAATGAGCAGTTCTTC. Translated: CAITNTGFSSYNEQFF.

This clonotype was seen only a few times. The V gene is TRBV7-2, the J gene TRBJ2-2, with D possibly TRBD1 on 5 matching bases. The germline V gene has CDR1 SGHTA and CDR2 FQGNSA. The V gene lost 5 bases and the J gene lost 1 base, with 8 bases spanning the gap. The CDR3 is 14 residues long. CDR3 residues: CASSAGQNTGELFF. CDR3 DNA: TGTGCCAGCAGCGCAGGACAGAACACCGGGGAGCTGTTTTTT. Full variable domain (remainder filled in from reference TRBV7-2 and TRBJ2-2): GAGVSQSPSNKVTEKGKDVELRCDPISGHTALYWYRQSLGQGLEFLIYFQGNSAPDKSGLPSDRFSAERTGGSVSTLTIQRTQQEDSAVYLCASSAGQNTGELFFGEGSRLTVL.

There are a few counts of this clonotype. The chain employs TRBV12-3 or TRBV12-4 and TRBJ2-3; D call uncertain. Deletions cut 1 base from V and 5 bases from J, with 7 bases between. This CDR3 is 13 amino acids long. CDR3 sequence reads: CASSLGGQDTQYF. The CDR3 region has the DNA TGTGCCAGCAGTTTAGGGGGTCAAGATACGCAGTATTTT.

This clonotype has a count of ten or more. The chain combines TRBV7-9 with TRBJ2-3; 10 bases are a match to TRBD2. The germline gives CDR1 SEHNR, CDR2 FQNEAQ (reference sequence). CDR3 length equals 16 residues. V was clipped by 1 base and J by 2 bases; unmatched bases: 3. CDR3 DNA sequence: TGTGCCAGCAGCTTAGTAGCGGGAGGCTCCACAGATACGCAGTATTTT. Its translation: CASSLVAGGSTDTQYF.

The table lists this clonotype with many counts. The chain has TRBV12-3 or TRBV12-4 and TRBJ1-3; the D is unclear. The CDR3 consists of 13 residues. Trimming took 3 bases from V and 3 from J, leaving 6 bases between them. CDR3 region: CASSLLVGNTIYF. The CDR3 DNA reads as TGTGCCAGCAGTTTGTTGGTTGGAAACACCATATATTTT.

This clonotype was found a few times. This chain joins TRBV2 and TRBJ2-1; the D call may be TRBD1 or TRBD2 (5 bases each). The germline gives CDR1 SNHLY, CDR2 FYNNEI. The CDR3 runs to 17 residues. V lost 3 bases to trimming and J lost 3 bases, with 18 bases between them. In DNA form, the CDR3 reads TGTGCCAGCAGTGACGGGTCTGAAGTGGGGGACTACAATGAGCAGTTCTTC. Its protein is CASSDGSEVGDYNEQFF.

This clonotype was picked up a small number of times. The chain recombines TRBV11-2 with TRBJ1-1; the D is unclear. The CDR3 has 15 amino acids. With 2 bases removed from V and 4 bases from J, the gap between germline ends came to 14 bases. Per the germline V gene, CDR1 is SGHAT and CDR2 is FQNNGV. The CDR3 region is CASSLPGGEVTEAFF. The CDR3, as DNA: TGTGCCAGCAGCTTACCAGGTGGTGAGGTCACTGAAGCTTTCTTT.

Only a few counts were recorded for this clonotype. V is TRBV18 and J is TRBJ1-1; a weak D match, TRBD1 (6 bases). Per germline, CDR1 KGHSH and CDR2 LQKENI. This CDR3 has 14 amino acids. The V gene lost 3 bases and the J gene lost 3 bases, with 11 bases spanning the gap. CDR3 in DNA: TGTGCCAGCTCACCCCGGGACACTGACACTGAAGCTTTCTTT. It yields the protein CASSPRDTDTEAFF.

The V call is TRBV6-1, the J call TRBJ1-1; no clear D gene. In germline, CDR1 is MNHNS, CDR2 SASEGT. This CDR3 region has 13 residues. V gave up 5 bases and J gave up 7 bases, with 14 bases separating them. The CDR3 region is CASSTTLSHEAFF. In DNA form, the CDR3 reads TGTGCCAGCAGTACGACACTCTCCCATGAAGCTTTCTTT.

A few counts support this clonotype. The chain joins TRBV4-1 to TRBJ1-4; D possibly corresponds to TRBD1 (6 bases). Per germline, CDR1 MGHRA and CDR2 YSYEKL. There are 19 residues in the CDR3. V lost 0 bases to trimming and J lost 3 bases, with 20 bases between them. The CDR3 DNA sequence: TGCGCCAGCAGCCAAGAGGCGGTCTGGGGGCGCCGGTCTAATGAAAAACTGTTTTTT. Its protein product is CASSQEAVWGRRSNEKLFF.

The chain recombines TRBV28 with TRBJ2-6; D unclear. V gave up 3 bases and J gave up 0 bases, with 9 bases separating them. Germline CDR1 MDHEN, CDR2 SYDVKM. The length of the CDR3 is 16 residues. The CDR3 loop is CASSFLDGSGANVLTF. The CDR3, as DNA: TGTGCCAGCAGTTTCCTAGACGGCTCTGGGGCCAACGTCCTGACTTTC. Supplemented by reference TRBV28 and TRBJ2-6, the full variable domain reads DVKVTQSSRYLVKRTGEKVFLECVQDMDHENMFWYRQDPGLGLRLIYFSYDVKMKEKGDIPEGYSVSREKKERFSLILESASTNQTSMYLCASSFLDGSGANVLTFGAGSRLTVL.

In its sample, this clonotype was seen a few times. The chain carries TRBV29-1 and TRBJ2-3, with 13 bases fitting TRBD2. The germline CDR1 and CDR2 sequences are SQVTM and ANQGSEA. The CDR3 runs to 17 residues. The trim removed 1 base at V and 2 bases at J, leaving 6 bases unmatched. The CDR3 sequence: CSVEAWTSGGYTDTQYF. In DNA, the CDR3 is TGCAGCGTTGAAGCCTGGACTAGCGGGGGATACACAGATACGCAGTATTTT.

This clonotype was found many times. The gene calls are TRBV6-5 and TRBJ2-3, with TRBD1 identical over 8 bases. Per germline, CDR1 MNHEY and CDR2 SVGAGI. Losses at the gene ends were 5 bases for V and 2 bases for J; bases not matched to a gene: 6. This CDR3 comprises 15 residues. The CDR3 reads CASSRGQVDTDTQYF. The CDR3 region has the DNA TGTGCCAGCAGTCGGGGACAGGTCGACACAGATACGCAGTATTTT.